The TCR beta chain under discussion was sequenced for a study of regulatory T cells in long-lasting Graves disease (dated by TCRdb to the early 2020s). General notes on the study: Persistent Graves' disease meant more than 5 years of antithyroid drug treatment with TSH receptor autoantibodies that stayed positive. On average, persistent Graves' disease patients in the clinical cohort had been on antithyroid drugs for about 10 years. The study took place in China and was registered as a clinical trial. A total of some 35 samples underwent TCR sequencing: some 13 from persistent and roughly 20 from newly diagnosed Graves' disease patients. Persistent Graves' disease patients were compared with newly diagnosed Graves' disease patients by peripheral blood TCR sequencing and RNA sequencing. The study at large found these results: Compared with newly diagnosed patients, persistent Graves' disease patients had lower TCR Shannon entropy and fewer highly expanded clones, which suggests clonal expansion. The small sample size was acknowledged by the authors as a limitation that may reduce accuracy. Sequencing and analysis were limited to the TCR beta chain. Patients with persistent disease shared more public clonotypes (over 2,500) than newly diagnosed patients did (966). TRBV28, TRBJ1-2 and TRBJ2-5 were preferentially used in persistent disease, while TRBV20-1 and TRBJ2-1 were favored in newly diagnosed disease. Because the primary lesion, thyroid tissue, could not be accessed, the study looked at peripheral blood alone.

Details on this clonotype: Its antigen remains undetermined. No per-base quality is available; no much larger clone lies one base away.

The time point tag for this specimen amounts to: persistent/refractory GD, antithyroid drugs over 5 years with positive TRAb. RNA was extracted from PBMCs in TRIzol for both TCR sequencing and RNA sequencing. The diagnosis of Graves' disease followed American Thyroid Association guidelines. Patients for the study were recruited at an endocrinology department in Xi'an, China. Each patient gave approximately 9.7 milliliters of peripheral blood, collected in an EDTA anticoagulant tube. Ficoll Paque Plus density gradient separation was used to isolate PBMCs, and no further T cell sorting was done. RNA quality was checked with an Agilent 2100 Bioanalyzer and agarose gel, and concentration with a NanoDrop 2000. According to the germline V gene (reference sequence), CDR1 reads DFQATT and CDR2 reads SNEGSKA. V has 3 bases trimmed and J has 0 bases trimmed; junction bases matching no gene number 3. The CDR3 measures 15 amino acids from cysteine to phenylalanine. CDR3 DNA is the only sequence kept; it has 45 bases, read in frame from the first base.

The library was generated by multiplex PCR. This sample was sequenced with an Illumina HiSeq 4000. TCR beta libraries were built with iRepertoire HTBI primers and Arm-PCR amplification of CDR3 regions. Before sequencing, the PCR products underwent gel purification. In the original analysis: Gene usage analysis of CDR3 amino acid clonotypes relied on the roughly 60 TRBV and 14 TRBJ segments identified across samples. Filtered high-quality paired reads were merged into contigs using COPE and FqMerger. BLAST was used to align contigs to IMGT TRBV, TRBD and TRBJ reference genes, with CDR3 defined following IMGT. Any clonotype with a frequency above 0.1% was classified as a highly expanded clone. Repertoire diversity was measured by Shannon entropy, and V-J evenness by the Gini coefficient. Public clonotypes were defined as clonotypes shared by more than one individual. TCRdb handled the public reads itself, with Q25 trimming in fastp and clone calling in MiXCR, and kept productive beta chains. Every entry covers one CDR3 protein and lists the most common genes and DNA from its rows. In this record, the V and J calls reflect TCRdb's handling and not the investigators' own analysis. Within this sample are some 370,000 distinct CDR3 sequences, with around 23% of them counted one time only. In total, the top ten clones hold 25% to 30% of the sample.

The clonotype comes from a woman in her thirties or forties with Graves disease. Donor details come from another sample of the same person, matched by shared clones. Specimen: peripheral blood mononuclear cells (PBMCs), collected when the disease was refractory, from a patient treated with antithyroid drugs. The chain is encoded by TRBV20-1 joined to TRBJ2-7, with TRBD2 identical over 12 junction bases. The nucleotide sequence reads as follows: TGCAGTGCTAGGACTAGCGGGAGAGGCTCCTACGAGCAGTACTTC. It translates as CSARTSGRGSYEQYF.